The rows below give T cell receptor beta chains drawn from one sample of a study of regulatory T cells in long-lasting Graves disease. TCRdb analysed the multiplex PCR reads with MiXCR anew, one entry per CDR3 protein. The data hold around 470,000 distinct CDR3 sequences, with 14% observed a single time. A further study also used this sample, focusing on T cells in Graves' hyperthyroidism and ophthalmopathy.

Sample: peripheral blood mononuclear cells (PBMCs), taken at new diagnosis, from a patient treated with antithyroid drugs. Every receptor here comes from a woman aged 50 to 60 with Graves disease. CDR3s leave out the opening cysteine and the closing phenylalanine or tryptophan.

CDR3: ASSQQPEAF; J: TRBJ1-1; V: TRBV28
CDR3: ASSQGLAEHTGELF; J: TRBJ2-2; V: TRBV16
CDR3: SVDEREVGEQF; J: TRBJ2-1; V: TRBV29-1
CDR3: ASSLGGSDQETQY; J: TRBJ2-5; V: TRBV5-6
CDR3: AWSLAGAYEQY; J: TRBJ2-7; V: TRBV30
CDR3: ASSSSSGSWETQY; J: TRBJ2-5; V: TRBV5-1
CDR3: SATGGSYEQY; J: TRBJ2-7; V: TRBV20-1
CDR3: AWDILAGGSEQF; J: TRBJ2-1; V: TRBV30
CDR3: ASSPFARQGEAYEQY; J: TRBJ2-7; V: TRBV28
CDR3: ASSYSGRWNEQY; J: TRBJ2-7; V: TRBV6-2/TRBV6-3
CDR3: ASRSRGQLAGANVLT; J: TRBJ2-6; V: TRBV28
CDR3: AWSLAGYNEQF; J: TRBJ2-1; V: TRBV30
CDR3: ASRNDMTVSFSMNTEAF; J: TRBJ1-1; V: TRBV28
CDR3: ASSLGIEQY; J: TRBJ2-7; V: TRBV7-9
CDR3: ASSDMRTSGRVYNEQF; J: TRBJ2-1; V: TRBV25-1
CDR3: ASSPGQGGNYGYT; J: TRBJ1-2; V: TRBV19
CDR3: SGTSGQYEQY; J: TRBJ2-7; V: TRBV20-1
CDR3: AITPGQGNTEAF; J: TRBJ1-1; V: TRBV10-3
CDR3: ASSAQRRAGYT; J: TRBJ1-2; V: TRBV19
CDR3: ASSVGGVSGNTIY; J: TRBJ1-3; V: TRBV9
CDR3: SVEERGTENEKLF; J: TRBJ1-4; V: TRBV29-1
CDR3: ASSNPPGGLF; J: TRBJ1-4; V: TRBV6-1
CDR3: SVEALPGSRTQY; J: TRBJ2-5; V: TRBV29-1
CDR3: ASSFGHNSPLH; J: TRBJ1-6; V: TRBV28
CDR3: ASSLRDRDTQY; J: TRBJ2-3; V: TRBV5-1
CDR3: ASSMGGEDEKLF; J: TRBJ1-4; V: TRBV19
CDR3: ASGTGAGTGELF; J: TRBJ2-2; V: TRBV10-1
CDR3: ASSATGAGENTIY; J: TRBJ1-3; V: TRBV9
CDR3: SAGGLAYNEQF; J: TRBJ2-1; V: TRBV20-1
CDR3: ASSTGTGPQETQY; J: TRBJ2-5; V: TRBV19
CDR3: ASSLLGFTEAF; J: TRBJ1-1; V: TRBV12-3/TRBV12-4
CDR3: ASSLAGTPDEQY; J: TRBJ2-7; V: TRBV5-5
CDR3: ASSLRAVGVPYNEQF; J: TRBJ2-1; V: TRBV12-3/TRBV12-4
CDR3: ASSHGLAGGQY; J: TRBJ2-3; V: TRBV4-1
CDR3: SAQKLGGVSNQPQH; J: TRBJ1-5; V: TRBV20-1
CDR3: ASSMTGATEAF; J: TRBJ1-1; V: TRBV19
CDR3: ASSQLGGTGGYEQY; J: TRBJ2-7; V: TRBV3-1
CDR3: ASQRTSGTTGELF; J: TRBJ2-2; V: TRBV5-1
CDR3: ATSGAGELF; J: TRBJ2-2; V: TRBV10-1
CDR3: SVPGQGDYEQY; J: TRBJ2-7; V: TRBV29-1
CDR3: ASRKETGELF; J: TRBJ2-2; V: TRBV28
CDR3: ASSLGGRMDYGYT; J: TRBJ1-2; V: TRBV5-1
CDR3: AIREGGATNEKLF; J: TRBJ1-4; V: TRBV10-3